The entry that follows covers one TCR beta chain sequence. Its antigen is not identified. These data belong to a study of cytomegalovirus exposure and HLA in healthy donors. Study-level background: Of all 400 or so donors who were genotyped, 75% to 85% belonged to the Caucasian-associated ancestry cluster.

Both 60 Vbeta primers and 13 Jbeta primers went into the PCR. TCRdb keeps only in-frame clones here, not all; method: immunoSEQ multiplex PCR. This repertoire shows roughly 110,000 clones, about 76% found once; its top ten account for 4% to 5.5%. The study, taken as a whole, reports: Earlier analysis found most TCR beta V segments productive about 90% or about 30% of the time. For most subjects, TCR beta sequences were reported to predict HLA-A and HLA-B alleles with accuracy. Researchers reported that a few CMV-associated chains were confirmed in vitro as CMV antigen-specific.

The CDR3 contains 15 residues. J gave up 4 bases and V 2 bases, and 6 bases lay outside the gene matches. Germline values: CDR1 MNHEY, CDR2 SVGAGI. The source is a man aged 25 to 40 in good health and CMV-seropositive. The sample taken for sequencing was PBMCs. The genes are TRBV6-5 and TRBJ1-1, with TRBD1 matching over 8 bases. CDR3 nucleotide sequence: TGTGCCAGCAGTTACAGGACAGGGTGGAGCACTGAAGCTTTCTTT. Translating gives CASSYRTGWSTEAFF.